This T cell receptor (beta chain) was identified in a study of shared clonotypes between healthy human individuals. Several immunoSEQ plates received, in even portions, the genomic DNA of each subset. The protocol was immunoSEQ multiplex PCR, while the TCRdb copy is restricted to in-frame clones and leaves out a portion. Of 1.4 million to 1.5 million clones detected, over 95% appear once; the ten largest clones hold over 1%. Germline CDR1 is LNHDA and CDR2 is SQIVND (reference sequence). This CDR3 is 14 amino acids long. V lost 5 bases and J 5 bases, leaving 15 bases between the germline ends. This chain joins TRBV19 and TRBJ2-5; tentative D call: TRBD1 (6 bases). The origin of this receptor is a young man in good health. Input material: naive CD4+ T cells sorted from blood. Subset described: CD45RA+ positively selected. The CDR3 protein is CASSGNRVSETQYF. The CDR3 region has the DNA TGTGCCAGTAGTGGGAACAGGGTTTCGGAGACCCAGTACTTC.